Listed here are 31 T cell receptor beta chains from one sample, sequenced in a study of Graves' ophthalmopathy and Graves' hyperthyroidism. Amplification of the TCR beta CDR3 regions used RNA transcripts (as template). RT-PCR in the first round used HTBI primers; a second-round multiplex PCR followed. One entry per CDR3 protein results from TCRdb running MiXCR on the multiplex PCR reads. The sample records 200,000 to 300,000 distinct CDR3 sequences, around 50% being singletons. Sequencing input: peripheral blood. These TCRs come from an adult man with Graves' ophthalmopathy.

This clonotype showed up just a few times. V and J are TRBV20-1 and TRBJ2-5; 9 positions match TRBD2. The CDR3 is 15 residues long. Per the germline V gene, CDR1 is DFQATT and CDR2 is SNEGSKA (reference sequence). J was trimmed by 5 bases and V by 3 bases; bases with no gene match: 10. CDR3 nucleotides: TGCAGTGCTAGGAGCGGGAGGAGGGGAATTGAGACCCAGTACTTC. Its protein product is CSARSGRRGIETQYF.

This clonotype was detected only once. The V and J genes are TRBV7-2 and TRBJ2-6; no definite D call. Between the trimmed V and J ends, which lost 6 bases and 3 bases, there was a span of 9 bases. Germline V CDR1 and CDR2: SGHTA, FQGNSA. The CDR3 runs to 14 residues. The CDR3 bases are TGTGCCAGCAGTCAGACTTATGGGGCCAACGTCCTGACTTTC. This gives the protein CASSQTYGANVLTF.

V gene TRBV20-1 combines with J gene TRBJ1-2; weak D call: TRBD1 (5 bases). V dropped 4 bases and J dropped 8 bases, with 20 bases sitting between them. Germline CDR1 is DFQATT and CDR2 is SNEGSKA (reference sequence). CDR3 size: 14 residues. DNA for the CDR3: TGCAGTGCTAAGGTGGGGACCGGGACTAGCGGCTACACCTTC. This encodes CSAKVGTGTSGYTF.

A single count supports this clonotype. The CDR3, as DNA: TGTGCCAGTAGTACCCAGACAGGGGATAAAGCTTTCTTT. It is translated as CASSTQTGDKAFF. The V gene is TRBV19, the J gene TRBJ1-1; 8 bases agree with TRBD1. Germline assignment: CDR1 LNHDA and CDR2 SQIVND (reference sequence). V gave up 4 bases and J gave up 9 bases; unmatched junction bases: 7. The CDR3 spans 13 residues.

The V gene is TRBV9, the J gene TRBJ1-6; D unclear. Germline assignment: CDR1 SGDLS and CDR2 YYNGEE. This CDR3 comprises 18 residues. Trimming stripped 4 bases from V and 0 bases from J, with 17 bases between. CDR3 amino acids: CASSLGSSSNSYNSPLHF. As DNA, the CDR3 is TGTGCCAGCAGCTTAGGTTCCTCATCAAACTCCTATAATTCACCCCTCCACTTT.

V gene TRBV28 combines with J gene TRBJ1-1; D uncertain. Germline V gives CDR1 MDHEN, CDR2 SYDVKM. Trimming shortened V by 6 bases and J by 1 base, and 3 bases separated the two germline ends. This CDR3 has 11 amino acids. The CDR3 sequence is CASRTNTEAFF. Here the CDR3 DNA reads TGTGCCAGCAGAACGAACACTGAAGCTTTCTTT.

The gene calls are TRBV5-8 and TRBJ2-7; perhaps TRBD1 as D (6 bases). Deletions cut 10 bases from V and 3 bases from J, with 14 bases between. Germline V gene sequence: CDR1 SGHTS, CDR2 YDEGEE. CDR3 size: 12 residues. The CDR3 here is CAGTDRNYEQYF. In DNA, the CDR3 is TGTGCCGGTACTGACAGGAACTACGAGCAGTACTTC.

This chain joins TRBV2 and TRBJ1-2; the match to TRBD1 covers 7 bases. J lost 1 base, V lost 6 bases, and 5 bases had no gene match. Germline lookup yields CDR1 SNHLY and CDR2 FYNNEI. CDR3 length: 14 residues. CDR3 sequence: CASSRQGVNYGYTF. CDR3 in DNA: TGTGCCAGCAGCCGACAGGGAGTTAACTATGGCTACACCTTC. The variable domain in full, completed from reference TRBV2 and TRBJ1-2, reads EPEVTQTPSHQVTQMGQEVILRCVPISNHLYFYWYRQILGQKVEFLVSFYNNEISEKSEIFDDQFSVERPDGSNFTLKIRSTKLEDSAMYFCASSRQGVNYGYTFGSGTRLTVV.

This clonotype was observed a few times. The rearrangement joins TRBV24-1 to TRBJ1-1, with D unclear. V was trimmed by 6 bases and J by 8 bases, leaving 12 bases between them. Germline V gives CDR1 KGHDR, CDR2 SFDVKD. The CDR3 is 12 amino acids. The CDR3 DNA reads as TGTGCCACCAGTTCAACCTCACGGGAAGCTTTCTTT. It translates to CATSSTSREAFF.

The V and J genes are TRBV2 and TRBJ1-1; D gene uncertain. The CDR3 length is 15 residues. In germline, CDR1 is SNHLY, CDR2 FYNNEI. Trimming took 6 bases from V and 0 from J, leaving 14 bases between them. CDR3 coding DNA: TGTGCCAGCAGCTTAGACGTCGGTTTGAACACTGAAGCTTTCTTT. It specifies CASSLDVGLNTEAFF.

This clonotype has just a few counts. CDR3 bases: TGTGCCAGCAGCTTGGGCGGGCCCAACTCCTACGAGCAGTACTTC. This translates into CASSLGGPNSYEQYF. This rearrangement joins TRBV5-8 to TRBJ2-7; D possibly corresponds to TRBD2 (5 bases). The CDR3 extends over 15 amino acids. CDR1 and CDR2 from the germline V gene are SGHTS and YDEGEE. Between the trimmed V and J ends, which lost 0 bases and 0 bases, there was a span of 10 bases.

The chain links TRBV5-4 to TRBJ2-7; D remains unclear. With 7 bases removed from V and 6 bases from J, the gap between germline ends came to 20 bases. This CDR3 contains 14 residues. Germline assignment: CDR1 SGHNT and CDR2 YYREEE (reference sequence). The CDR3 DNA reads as TGTGCCAGCTTAATTGGCCCACCTTTCGGCGAGCAGTACTTC. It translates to CASLIGPPFGEQYF.

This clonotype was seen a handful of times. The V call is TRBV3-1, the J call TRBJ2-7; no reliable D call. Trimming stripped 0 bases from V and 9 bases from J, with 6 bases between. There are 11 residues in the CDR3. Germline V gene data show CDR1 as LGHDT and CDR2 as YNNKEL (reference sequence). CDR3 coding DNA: TGTGCCAGCAGCCAAGACCTGTCGCAGTACTTC. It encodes CASSQDLSQYF.

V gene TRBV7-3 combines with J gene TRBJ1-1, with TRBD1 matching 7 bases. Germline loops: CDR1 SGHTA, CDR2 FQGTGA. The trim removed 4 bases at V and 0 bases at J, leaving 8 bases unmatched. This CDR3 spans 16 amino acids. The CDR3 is CASSSAGGRVNTEAFF. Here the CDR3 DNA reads TGTGCCAGCAGCTCGGCAGGGGGAAGGGTGAACACTGAAGCTTTCTTT.

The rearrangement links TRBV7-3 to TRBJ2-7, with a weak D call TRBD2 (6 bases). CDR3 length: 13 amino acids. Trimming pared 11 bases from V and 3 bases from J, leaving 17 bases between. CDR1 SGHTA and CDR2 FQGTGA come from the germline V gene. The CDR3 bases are TGTGCCTGGAGTAACGGGGGTCTCTACGAGCAGTACTTC. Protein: CAWSNGGLYEQYF.

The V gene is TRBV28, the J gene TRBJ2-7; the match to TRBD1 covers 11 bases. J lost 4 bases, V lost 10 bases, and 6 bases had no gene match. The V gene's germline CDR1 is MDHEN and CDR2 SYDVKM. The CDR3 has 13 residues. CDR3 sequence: CATERDRGYEQYF. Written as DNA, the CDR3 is TGTGCCACCGAACGGGACAGGGGGTACGAGCAGTACTTC. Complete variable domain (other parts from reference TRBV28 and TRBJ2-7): DVKVTQSSRYLVKRTGEKVFLECVQDMDHENMFWYRQDPGLGLRLIYFSYDVKMKEKGDIPEGYSVSREKKERFSLILESASTNQTSMYLCATERDRGYEQYFGPGTRLTVT.

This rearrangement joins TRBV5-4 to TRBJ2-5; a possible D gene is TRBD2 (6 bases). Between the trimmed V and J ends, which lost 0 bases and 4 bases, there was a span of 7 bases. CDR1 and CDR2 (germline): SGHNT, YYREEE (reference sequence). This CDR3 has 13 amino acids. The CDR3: CASSLEEGETQYF. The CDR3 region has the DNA TGTGCCAGCAGCTTGGAGGAGGGAGAGACCCAGTACTTC.

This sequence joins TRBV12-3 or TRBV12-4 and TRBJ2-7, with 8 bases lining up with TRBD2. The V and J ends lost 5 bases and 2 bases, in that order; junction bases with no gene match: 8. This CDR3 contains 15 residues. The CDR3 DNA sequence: TGTGCCAGCAGTCTACTAGCGGAGGTGGCCTACGAGCAGTACTTC. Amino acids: CASSLLAEVAYEQYF.

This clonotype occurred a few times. CDR3 amino acids: CASSSAGGGGEQYF. In nucleotides, the CDR3 is TGTGCCAGCAGCTCCGCCGGGGGGGGGGGCGAGCAGTACTTC. The J gene is TRBJ2-7, the V gene TRBV7-2, with TRBD2 identical over 8 bases. V gave up 4 bases and J gave up 6 bases; unmatched junction bases: 8. Germline lookup yields CDR1 SGHTA and CDR2 FQGNSA. The CDR3 has 14 residues. Based on the CDR3 plus reference TRBV7-2 and TRBJ2-7, the full variable domain is GAGVSQSPSNKVTEKGKDVELRCDPISGHTALYWYRQSLGQGLEFLIYFQGNSAPDKSGLPSDRFSAERTGGSVSTLTIQRTQQEDSAVYLCASSSAGGGGEQYFGPGTRLTVT.

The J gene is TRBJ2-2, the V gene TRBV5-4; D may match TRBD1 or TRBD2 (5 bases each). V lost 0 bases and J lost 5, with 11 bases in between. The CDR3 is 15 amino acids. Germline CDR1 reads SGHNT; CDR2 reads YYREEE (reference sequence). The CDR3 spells CASSLGGVETGELFF. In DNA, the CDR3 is TGTGCCAGCAGCTTGGGAGGGGTTGAAACCGGGGAGCTGTTTTTT.

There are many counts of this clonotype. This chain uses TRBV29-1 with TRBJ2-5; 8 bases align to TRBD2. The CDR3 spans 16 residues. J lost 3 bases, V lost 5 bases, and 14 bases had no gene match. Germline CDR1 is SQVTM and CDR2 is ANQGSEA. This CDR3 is CSVCPGGSGIKETQYF. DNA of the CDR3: TGCAGCGTTTGCCCCGGGGGTAGCGGGATCAAAGAGACCCAGTACTTC.

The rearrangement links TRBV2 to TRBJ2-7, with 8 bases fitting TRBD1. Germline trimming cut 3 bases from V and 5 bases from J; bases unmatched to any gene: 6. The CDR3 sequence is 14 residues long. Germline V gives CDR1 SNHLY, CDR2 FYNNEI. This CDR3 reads CASSDRDRPHEQYF. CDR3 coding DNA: TGTGCCAGCAGTGACCGGGACAGGCCCCACGAGCAGTACTTC.

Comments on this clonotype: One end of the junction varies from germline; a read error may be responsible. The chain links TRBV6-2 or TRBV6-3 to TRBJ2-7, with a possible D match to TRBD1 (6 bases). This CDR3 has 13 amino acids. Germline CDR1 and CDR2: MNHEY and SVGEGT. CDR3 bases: TGTGCCATCAGGGGCCAGGACTCCTACGAGCAGTGCTTC. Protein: CAIRGQDSYEQCF.

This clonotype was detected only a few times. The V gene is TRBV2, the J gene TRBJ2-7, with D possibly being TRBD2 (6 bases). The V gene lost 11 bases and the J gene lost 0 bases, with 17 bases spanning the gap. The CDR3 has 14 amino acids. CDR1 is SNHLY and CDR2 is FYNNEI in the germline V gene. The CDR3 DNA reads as TGTGCCGTCCGATCCGGGGGTTTCTCCTACGAGCAGTACTTC. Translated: CAVRSGGFSYEQYF.

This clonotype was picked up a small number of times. Written as DNA, the CDR3 is TGTGCCAGCAGCTTAGTTCCCGAAGAGGAAAAACTGTTTTTT. Its translation is CASSLVPEEEKLFF. The gene calls are TRBV7-9 and TRBJ1-4; D gene unclear. The CDR3 has 14 amino acids. Germline V gives CDR1 SEHNR, CDR2 FQNEAQ (reference sequence). V was shortened by 1 base and J by 8 bases, with 11 bases between the two germline ends.

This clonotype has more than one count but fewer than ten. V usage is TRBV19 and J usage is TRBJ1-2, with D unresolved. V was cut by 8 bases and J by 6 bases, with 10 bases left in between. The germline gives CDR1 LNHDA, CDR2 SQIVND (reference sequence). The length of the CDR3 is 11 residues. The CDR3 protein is CASLQSNGYTF. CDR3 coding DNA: TGTGCCAGTTTACAGAGCAATGGCTACACCTTC.

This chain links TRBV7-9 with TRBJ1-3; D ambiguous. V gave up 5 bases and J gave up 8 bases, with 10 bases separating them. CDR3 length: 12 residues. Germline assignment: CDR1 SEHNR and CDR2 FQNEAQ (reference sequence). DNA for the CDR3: TGTGCCAGCAGCCTTAAAGGTGACACCATATATTTT. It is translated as CASSLKGDTIYF.

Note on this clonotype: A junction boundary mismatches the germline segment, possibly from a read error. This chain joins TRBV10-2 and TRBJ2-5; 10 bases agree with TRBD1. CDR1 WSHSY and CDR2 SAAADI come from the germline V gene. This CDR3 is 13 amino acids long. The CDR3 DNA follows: TGCGCAAGCACCGACAGGGGGCTAGAGACCCAGTACTTC. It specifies CASTDRGLETQYF.

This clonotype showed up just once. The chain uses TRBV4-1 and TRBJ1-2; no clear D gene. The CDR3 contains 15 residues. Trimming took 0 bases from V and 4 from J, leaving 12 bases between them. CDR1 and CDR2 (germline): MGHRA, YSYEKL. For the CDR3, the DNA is TGCGCCAGCAGCCAAGATCGAGGCGCTACCTATGGCTACACCTTC. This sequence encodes CASSQDRGATYGYTF.

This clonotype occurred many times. The chain's CDR3 is CSVEVVQGTYGYTF. CDR3 DNA sequence: TGCAGCGTTGAGGTGGTGCAGGGTACCTATGGCTACACCTTC. This sequence joins TRBV29-1 and TRBJ1-2, with D perhaps matching TRBD1 (5 bases). The CDR3 is 14 residues long. The V and J ends lost 3 bases and 4 bases respectively, with 15 bases between them. The V gene's germline CDR1 is SQVTM and CDR2 ANQGSEA.

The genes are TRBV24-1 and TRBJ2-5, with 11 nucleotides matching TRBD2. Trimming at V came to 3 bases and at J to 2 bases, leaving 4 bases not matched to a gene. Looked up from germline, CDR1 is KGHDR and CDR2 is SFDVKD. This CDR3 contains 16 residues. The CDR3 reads CATSDHLAGGQETQYF. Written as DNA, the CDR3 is TGTGCCACCAGTGATCATCTAGCGGGGGGACAAGAGACCCAGTACTTC.